This section outlines one T cell receptor (beta chain) sequence together with its context. The sample comes from a study of esophageal squamous cell carcinoma under preoperative chemotherapy. This CDR3 is 16 amino acids long. V lost 3 bases and J 1 base, leaving 13 bases between the germline ends. Regarding time point: after preoperative PTX-NDP chemotherapy. TCRdb used MiXCR to reprocess the PCR reads, holding one entry per CDR3 protein. The data show under 20,000 distinct CDR3 sequences, with more than 45% seen just once and under 35% held by the top ten. The gene calls are TRBV12-3 or TRBV12-4 and TRBJ1-3, with no clear D. The sample was gathered from a patient given preoperative chemotherapy. This TCR derives from a human donor with esophageal squamous cell carcinoma. The donor label of this sample is uncertain. The chain's CDR3 is CASSFGARESGNTIYF. The CDR3 nucleotides are TGTGCCAGCAGTTTCGGTGCGAGGGAATCTGGAAACACCATATATTTT.